A selection of T cell receptor beta chains follows, all from one sample in a study of blood T cell repertoires in COVID-19. Assay: immunoSEQ multiplex PCR; the TCRdb copy retains only in-frame clones and omits some. The sample records under 80,000 clones, 80% being singletons. What was sequenced was peripheral blood. The receptors were sampled from a human donor in a cohort sampled during active COVID-19. Each CDR3 is given with its conserved first and last residue. The D gene is left open where the match is weak. Only some rows state a clone size, as once, few, many or a class for expanded clones.

j_gene | v_gene | abundance | d_gene | CDR3aa | CDR3nt
TRBJ1-3 | TRBV5-6 | - | - | CASSLARVGNTIYF | TGTGCCAGCAGCTTGGCCAGGGTCGGAAACACCATATATTTT
TRBJ2-3 | TRBV15 | - | - | CATSREVSAGDTQYF | TGTGCCACCAGCAGAGAGGTGTCGGCAGGGGATACGCAGTATTTT
TRBJ2-5 | TRBV6-2/TRBV6-3 | - | TRBD1 | CASSAGTGGLETQYF | TGTGCCAGCAGCGCCGGGACAGGGGGCTTGGAGACCCAGTACTTC
TRBJ2-3 | TRBV10-3 | - | TRBD2 | CAISEAGLAGDSSTDTQYF | TGTGCCATCAGTGAGGCCGGACTAGCGGGAGACTCTAGCACAGATACGCAGTATTTT
TRBJ1-3 | TRBV3-1/TRBV3-2 | - | TRBD1 | CASSHGTGCRDSGNTIYF | TGTGCCAGCAGCCACGGGACAGGGTGCCGGGACTCTGGAAACACCATATATTTT
TRBJ2-5 | TRBV2 | - | TRBD1 | CASRDREETQYF | TGTGCCAGCAGGGACAGGGAAGAGACCCAGTACTTC
TRBJ1-1 | TRBV28 | - | - | CASSFPSSNTEAFF | TGTGCCAGCAGCTTCCCGTCCTCGAACACTGAAGCTTTCTTT
TRBJ2-7 | TRBV12-3/TRBV12-4 | - | - | CASSVARPEQYF | TGTGCCAGCAGCGTGGCCAGGCCCGAGCAGTACTTC
TRBJ2-7 | TRBV29-1 | - | TRBD2 | CSAGRQRGAEQYF | TGCAGCGCTGGACGACAGCGGGGCGCCGAGCAGTACTTC
TRBJ1-3 | TRBV5-6 | - | TRBD1 | CASSFDRGLSGNTIYF | TGTGCCAGCAGCTTCGACAGGGGGCTTTCAGGAAACACCATATATTTT
TRBJ2-7 | TRBV28 | few | - | CASSSSWTETYEQYF | TGTGCCAGCAGTTCATCTTGGACAGAGACCTACGAGCAGTACTTC
TRBJ1-2 | TRBV7-9 | few | TRBD1 | CAKRHRGPGYTF | TGTGCCAAACGGCACAGGGGGCCTGGCTACACCTTC
TRBJ2-5 | TRBV10-2 | once | - | CASSPAGRQETQYF | TGCGCCAGCAGCCCGGCAGGGCGGCAAGAGACCCAGTACTTC
TRBJ2-7 | TRBV6-6 | - | TRBD1 | CASRPGQGKFEQYF | TGTGCCAGCCGCCCCGGACAGGGAAAGTTCGAGCAGTACTTC
TRBJ2-5 | TRBV5-5 | - | TRBD1 | CASSLLGQGHSYQETQYF | TGTGCCAGCAGCTTGTTGGGACAGGGGCATTCGTACCAAGAGACCCAGTACTTC
TRBJ2-1 | TRBV19 | - | TRBD2 | CASREPGLAGGGNEQFF | TGTGCCAGTAGGGAGCCGGGACTAGCGGGAGGCGGCAATGAGCAGTTCTTC
TRBJ2-1 | TRBV27 | - | TRBD2 | CASSLYVLAGVNEQFF | TGTGCCAGCAGTTTATATGTCCTAGCGGGAGTGAATGAGCAGTTCTTC
TRBJ2-1 | TRBV10-3 | once | TRBD2 | CAISSGTSGGDSYNEQFF | TGTGCCATCAGTTCCGGGACTAGCGGGGGGGACTCCTACAATGAGCAGTTCTTC
TRBJ2-7 | TRBV5-8 | - | - | CASSLRGSGAYEQYF | TGTGCCAGCAGCTTGAGGGGGTCAGGGGCCTACGAGCAGTACTTC
TRBJ2-5 | TRBV6-2/TRBV6-3 | - | TRBD2 | CASSYEGTSGRVRETQYF | TGTGCCAGCAGTTACGAAGGGACTAGCGGGAGGGTTCGAGAGACCCAGTACTTC
TRBJ2-2 | TRBV14 | once | - | CASSRGLTGNTGELFF | TGTGCCAGCAGCCGAGGCCTGACGGGGAACACCGGGGAGCTGTTTTTT
TRBJ2-3 | TRBV6-2/TRBV6-3 | - | - | CASSYSAGSASTDTQYF | TGTGCCAGCAGTTACTCGGCGGGGAGCGCTAGCACAGATACGCAGTATTTT
TRBJ1-4 | TRBV19 | - | TRBD1 | CASSQDRGRRDSELFF | TGTGCCAGTTCTCAGGACAGGGGGCGCCGGGACTCAGAACTGTTTTTT
TRBJ2-7 | TRBV7-2 | - | TRBD1 | CASSRDRGSYEQYF | TGTGCCAGCAGCAGGGACAGGGGGTCCTACGAGCAGTACTTC
TRBJ2-7 | TRBV9 | - | TRBD1 | CASSVTGDRSYEQYF | TGTGCCAGCAGCGTTACAGGGGACCGCTCCTACGAGCAGTACTTC
TRBJ2-7 | TRBV7-8 | - | - | CASSFRGYEQYF | TGTGCCAGCAGCTTCCGAGGGTACGAGCAGTACTTC
TRBJ2-4 | TRBV7-9 | - | - | CASSLSGLNIQYF | TGTGCCAGCAGCCTGTCGGGGTTGAACATTCAGTACTTC
TRBJ1-1 | TRBV30 | - | - | CAWSVRYPNTEAFF | TGTGCCTGGAGTGTACGCTATCCGAACACTGAAGCTTTCTTT
TRBJ2-5 | TRBV19 | - | - | CASRRADQETQYF | TGTGCCAGCCGGCGGGCAGACCAAGAGACCCAGTACTTC
TRBJ2-5 | TRBV11-3 | - | TRBD2 | CASSLGLAGEETQYF | TGTGCCAGCAGCTTAGGACTAGCGGGGGAAGAGACCCAGTACTTC
TRBJ1-1 | TRBV6-2/TRBV6-3 | once | - | CASSFQYRVSVNTEAFF | TGTGCCAGCAGTTTTCAATACAGGGTTTCGGTAAACACTGAAGCTTTCTTT
TRBJ1-3 | TRBV4-3 | - | - | CASSPTTGSSGNTIYF | TGCGCCAGCAGCCCCACGACGGGGAGCTCTGGAAACACCATATATTTT
TRBJ1-5 | TRBV28 | - | TRBD1 | CASSDRGDRGRSQPQHF | TGTGCCAGCAGCGATCGCGGTGACAGGGGGCGCAGTCAGCCCCAGCATTTT
TRBJ2-7 | TRBV12-2 | few | - | CASPSGGMDSTTYEQYF | TGTGCAAGCCCCTCCGGGGGGATGGACTCAACCACCTACGAGCAGTACTTC
TRBJ2-3 | TRBV28 | - | TRBD1 | CASSPRTGTGRGDTQYF | TGTGCCAGCAGTCCCCGCACCGGGACAGGGAGGGGAGATACGCAGTATTTT
TRBJ2-1 | TRBV5-4 | - | - | CASSLSGHEGNEQFF | TGTGCCAGCAGCCTTTCGGGACACGAAGGGAATGAGCAGTTCTTC
TRBJ2-7 | TRBV11-2 | - | - | CASSLKTISYEQYF | TGTGCCAGCAGCTTAAAAACTATCTCCTACGAGCAGTACTTC
TRBJ1-1 | TRBV24-1 | - | TRBD1 | CATSDAQTGRAAFF | TGTGCCACCAGTGACGCCCAGACAGGGCGGGCGGCTTTCTTT
TRBJ2-1 | TRBV11-2 | - | TRBD2 | CASSSSSGRASEQFF | TGTGCCAGCAGTTCTTCCAGCGGGAGGGCCAGTGAGCAGTTCTTC
TRBJ1-6 | TRBV18 | - | - | CASSPGGLSPLHF | TGTGCCAGCTCACCGGGCGGGCTTTCACCCCTCCACTTT
TRBJ2-3 | TRBV7-9 | - | TRBD2 | CASSHSDGRAGDTQYF | TGTGCCAGCAGCCACTCCGACGGGAGGGCCGGGGATACGCAGTATTTT
TRBJ2-7 | TRBV6-2/TRBV6-3 | - | - | CASSYSIKLGWRGPYEQYF | TGTGCCAGCAGTTACTCGATTAAGCTAGGCTGGAGGGGGCCCTACGAGCAGTACTTC
TRBJ2-5 | TRBV28 | few | TRBD1 | CASSMGQGVGEETQYF | TGTGCCAGCAGTATGGGGCAGGGGGTGGGAGAAGAGACCCAGTACTTC
TRBJ2-7 | TRBV7-2 | - | - | CASSWWGQGAYEQYF | TGTGCCAGCAGCTGGTGGGGCCAGGGTGCCTACGAGCAGTACTTC
TRBJ1-1 | TRBV7-9 | once | - | CASSPPWTENTEAFF | TGTGCCAGCAGCCCCCCATGGACAGAGAACACTGAAGCTTTCTTT
TRBJ2-7 | TRBV6-2/TRBV6-3 | - | - | CASSRTTYEQYF | TGTGCCAGCAGTCGGACTACCTACGAGCAGTACTTC
TRBJ2-7 | TRBV19 | - | TRBD2 | CASSPTSVRSYEQYF | TGTGCCAGTAGTCCAACTAGCGTGAGATCCTACGAGCAGTACTTC
TRBJ2-3 | TRBV10-3 | - | TRBD1 | CAISEFRGHQDTQYF | TGTGCCATCAGTGAGTTTAGGGGGCATCAAGATACGCAGTATTTT
TRBJ2-7 | TRBV6-1 | - | - | CASSEAVHYEQYF | TGTGCCAGCAGTGAAGCAGTACACTACGAGCAGTACTTC